A selection of T cell receptor beta chains follows, all from one sample in a study of OX40 agonist ivuxolimab in advanced cancers. TCRdb's copy holds only in-frame clones and misses some; the assay was immunoSEQ multiplex PCR. The sample records around 100,000 clones, 85% to 90% being singletons. Sequencing used CD4+ or CD8+ T cells sorted from blood, obtained in a trial of the OX40 agonist ivuxolimab. The source is an adult with an advanced solid tumor such as melanoma, head and neck, liver or kidney cancer. CDR3s include the opening cysteine and the closing phenylalanine or tryptophan. Each record gives: V gene, D gene, CDR3 protein. A D gene is named only where the DNA matches it firmly.

v_gene: TRBV2
d_gene: -
CDR3aa: CASRRRSTDTGELFF

v_gene: TRBV27
d_gene: -
CDR3aa: CASSLAAPLAKLGSYNSPLHF

v_gene: TRBV5-6
d_gene: -
CDR3aa: CASSFNRDYTEAFF

v_gene: TRBV10-3
d_gene: TRBD2
CDR3aa: CAITGTSGVSYNEQFF

v_gene: TRBV6-6
d_gene: -
CDR3aa: CASSYSANNSPLHF

v_gene: TRBV19
d_gene: -
CDR3aa: CASSQGRSVGYTF

v_gene: TRBV5-6
d_gene: -
CDR3aa: CASSLQVYNEQFF

v_gene: TRBV20-1
d_gene: -
CDR3aa: CSATGYNEQFF

v_gene: TRBV29-1
d_gene: -
CDR3aa: CSAAPDSGGETQYF

v_gene: TRBV5-1
d_gene: TRBD2
CDR3aa: CASSLAGASGTYEQYF

v_gene: TRBV18
d_gene: -
CDR3aa: CASSPGPSSYNEQFF

v_gene: TRBV5-4
d_gene: TRBD1
CDR3aa: CASSWDRGYGYTF

v_gene: TRBV5-1
d_gene: -
CDR3aa: CASSFEGVNGYTF

v_gene: TRBV19
d_gene: -
CDR3aa: CASSKRTNEQFF

v_gene: TRBV5-1
d_gene: TRBD1
CDR3aa: CASSLLTGGLYGYTF

v_gene: TRBV6-1
d_gene: TRBD1
CDR3aa: CASSDDRGGNTIYF

v_gene: TRBV6-1
d_gene: -
CDR3aa: CASSSEGSSYEQYF

v_gene: TRBV27
d_gene: -
CDR3aa: CASSPRVQGEKLFF

v_gene: TRBV12-5
d_gene: TRBD1
CDR3aa: CASGPNPAGTGYSNQPQHF

v_gene: TRBV5-1
d_gene: TRBD2
CDR3aa: CASSLTGGKSSYNEQFF

v_gene: TRBV27
d_gene: TRBD1
CDR3aa: CASRDRGPYQPQHF

v_gene: TRBV5-1
d_gene: -
CDR3aa: CASSLAPGTSEAFF

v_gene: TRBV27
d_gene: -
CDR3aa: CASSLGLANTGELFF

v_gene: TRBV19
d_gene: -
CDR3aa: CASSDGYEQYF

v_gene: TRBV5-4
d_gene: -
CDR3aa: CASRRDMGPYEQYF

v_gene: TRBV27
d_gene: -
CDR3aa: CASSLGPSYEQYF

v_gene: TRBV6-1
d_gene: -
CDR3aa: CASSAGPQSGANVLTF

v_gene: TRBV5-1
d_gene: -
CDR3aa: CASSELAATNEKLFF

v_gene: TRBV5-1
d_gene: -
CDR3aa: CASNYGVSNTGELFF

v_gene: TRBV19
d_gene: -
CDR3aa: CASSIYRNTEAFF